The rows below give T cell receptor beta chains drawn from one sample of a study of blood T cell repertoires in COVID-19. The data were produced by immunoSEQ multiplex PCR, yet TCRdb's version contains in-frame clones alone and is incomplete. Of about 240,000 clones listed, under 85% were seen once; the top ten hold around 5.2%. The specimen was peripheral blood. The source is a human donor in a cohort sampled during active COVID-19. CDR3s leave out the opening cysteine and the closing phenylalanine or tryptophan.

len: 12
v_gene: TRBV5-5
CDR3aa: ASSLVEGDYGYT

len: 11
v_gene: TRBV7-9
CDR3aa: ASSFSNTGELF

len: 9
v_gene: TRBV30
CDR3aa: AWGRDRGYT

len: 11
v_gene: TRBV19
CDR3aa: ASRPNMNTEAF

len: 11
v_gene: TRBV6-5
CDR3aa: ATQGAIGNTIY

len: 13
v_gene: TRBV7-3
CDR3aa: ASSLVRGWVSPLH

len: 16
v_gene: TRBV19
CDR3aa: ASSIEGPGEGSHYGYT

len: 12
v_gene: TRBV7-9
CDR3aa: ASSGNREYNEQF

len: 11
v_gene: TRBV5-4
CDR3aa: ASSLNTNYGYT

len: 13
v_gene: TRBV12-5
CDR3aa: ASGLVGGETDTQY

len: 10
v_gene: TRBV27
CDR3aa: ASSQYTDTQY

len: 14
v_gene: TRBV5-1
CDR3aa: ASSNRLAAGGDTQY

len: 10
v_gene: TRBV5-1
CDR3aa: ASSLAVETQY

len: 14
v_gene: TRBV19
CDR3aa: ASSIGVSGRLITQY